The clone carrying this T cell receptor beta chain showed up just once. Its specificity is unknown. The V gene's germline CDR1 is SQVTM and CDR2 ANQGSEA. Trimming pared 4 bases from V and 2 bases from J, leaving 11 bases between. The CDR3 extends over 14 amino acids. These data originate in a study of blood T cells in healthy people across ages. A second PCR of 7 to 11 cycles used a sample-barcoded 5' primer and a J-beta primer mix. Each TCR beta cDNA got a 12-nucleotide random molecular identifier. TCRdb itself ran the 5' RACE reads through MiXCR, one entry per CDR3 protein. The sample yields about 650,000 distinct CDR3 sequences, roughly half seen once. Broader study findings: Unsorted PBMC input precluded a conclusive naive versus antigen-experienced comparison.

Each donor supplied around 9.6 milliliters of peripheral blood. The chain uses TRBV29-1 and TRBJ1-4, with D tentatively TRBD1 (5 bases). The sequencing sample was made of blood. This TCR came from a woman aged 80 or over in good health. The CDR3 coding sequence is TGCAGCGTTGCGGGGGGGGAGACTAATGAAAAACTGTTTTTT. Translated: CSVAGGETNEKLFF.